The clone carrying this TCR beta chain has just a few counts. Antigen unknown. These data belong to a study of vaccination and CD4 T cells after COVID-19. Study as a whole: Six men and four women formed the convalescents, two being Hispanic. Cells received overlapping spike peptides from SARS-CoV-2, HCoV-NL63, HCoV-OC43 and HCoV-229E as stimulation.

Germline V gene sequence: CDR1 SNHLY, CDR2 FYNNEI. The J segment lost 5 bases and the V segment lost 6 bases, leaving 9 bases of the junction unmatched. The length of the CDR3 is 16 residues. Treatment noted: roughly 11-day PBMC culture with coronavirus spike peptide pools or control peptides (ViraFEST assay). The study sequenced cultured CD4+ T cell DNA using the Oncomine TCR Beta short-read assay. TCRdb analysed the PCR reads with MiXCR anew, one entry per CDR3 protein. This repertoire shows under 6,500 distinct CDR3 sequences, 46% found once; its top ten account for approximately 60%. Findings and limits, study-wide: For SARS-CoV-2-reactive clonotypes, the median went from approximately 21 to 38, a nonsignificant increase.

This TCR derives from a human donor who had recovered from COVID-19. Sequenced sample: CD4+ T cells from blood, cultured in vitro. The chain recombines TRBV2 with TRBJ2-2; 10 bases are a match to TRBD1. CDR3 nucleotide sequence: TGTGCCAGCAGCCAAAGGACAGGGGGGGGTACCGGGGAGCTGTTTTTT. Translating gives CASSQRTGGGTGELFF.